Listed below are T cell receptor beta chains from one sample, sequenced in a study of blood T cell repertoires in COVID-19. TCRdb's copy holds only in-frame clones and misses some; the assay was immunoSEQ multiplex PCR. The table shows around 230,000 clones, with approximately 82% occurring only once. The sample taken for sequencing was peripheral blood. These receptors were collected from a middle-aged man who had recovered from COVID-19. CDR3s include the opening cysteine and the closing phenylalanine or tryptophan. D genes are given only for firm matches. Only part of the rows carry a size: once, few, many, or a class if the clone is expanded.

D gene: TRBD1; J gene: TRBJ2-1; V gene: TRBV7-2; clone size: .; CDR3 protein: CASSPDRVNEQFF; CDR3 DNA: TGTGCCAGCAGCCCAGACAGGGTCAATGAGCAGTTCTTC
D gene: TRBD2; J gene: TRBJ2-7; V gene: TRBV27; clone size: once; CDR3 protein: CASIPLPPGGSFYEQYF; CDR3 DNA: TGTGCCAGCATCCCCCTGCCCCCGGGGGGATCCTTTTACGAGCAGTACTTC
D gene: TRBD2; J gene: TRBJ2-5; V gene: TRBV2; clone size: .; CDR3 protein: CASRRELAGGRETQYF; CDR3 DNA: TGTGCCAGCAGGAGAGAATTAGCGGGAGGAAGAGAGACCCAGTACTTC
D gene: TRBD1; J gene: TRBJ1-4; V gene: TRBV2; clone size: once; CDR3 protein: CASRSGQGASNEKLFF; CDR3 DNA: TGTGCCAGCAGATCGGGACAGGGGGCGTCTAATGAAAAACTGTTTTTT
D gene: .; J gene: TRBJ1-1; V gene: TRBV9; clone size: .; CDR3 protein: CASSVNQEGTEAFF; CDR3 DNA: TGTGCCAGCAGCGTAAACCAGGAGGGCACTGAAGCTTTCTTT
D gene: .; J gene: TRBJ2-3; V gene: TRBV5-1; clone size: few; CDR3 protein: CASSLAGRGTDTQYF; CDR3 DNA: TGCGCCAGCAGCTTGGCCGGGCGGGGCACAGATACGCAGTATTTT
D gene: .; J gene: TRBJ1-1; V gene: TRBV25-1; clone size: .; CDR3 protein: CASSQTTVNTEAFF; CDR3 DNA: TGTGCCAGCAGTCAAACGACAGTCAACACTGAAGCTTTCTTT
D gene: .; J gene: TRBJ2-3; V gene: TRBV9; clone size: .; CDR3 protein: CASSALGKGSTDTQYF; CDR3 DNA: TGTGCCAGCAGCGCTCTCGGGAAAGGAAGCACAGATACGCAGTATTTT
D gene: .; J gene: TRBJ1-1; V gene: TRBV2; clone size: .; CDR3 protein: CASRQEKNTEAFF; CDR3 DNA: TGTGCCAGCCGACAGGAGAAGAACACTGAAGCTTTCTTT
D gene: .; J gene: TRBJ2-5; V gene: TRBV15; clone size: .; CDR3 protein: CATSRGGAASEETQYF; CDR3 DNA: TGTGCCACCAGCAGGGGGGGGGCGGCAAGCGAGGAGACCCAGTACTTC
D gene: .; J gene: TRBJ2-7; V gene: TRBV2; clone size: .; CDR3 protein: CASSPWAGQVAYEQYF; CDR3 DNA: TGTGCCAGCAGCCCCTGGGCGGGGCAGGTCGCCTACGAGCAGTACTTC
D gene: .; J gene: TRBJ1-2; V gene: TRBV21-1; clone size: .; CDR3 protein: CASSQQGPSRGYTF; CDR3 DNA: TGTGCCAGCAGCCAACAGGGGCCATCCCGTGGCTACACCTTC
D gene: TRBD1; J gene: TRBJ1-6; V gene: TRBV14; clone size: .; CDR3 protein: CASSPSFLSGTGNSPLHF; CDR3 DNA: TGTGCCAGCAGCCCATCATTTCTATCCGGGACAGGTAATTCACCCCTCCACTTT
D gene: .; J gene: TRBJ1-4; V gene: TRBV6-5; clone size: .; CDR3 protein: CASSYTTNPGHSRLFF; CDR3 DNA: TGTGCCAGCAGTTACACCACTAACCCGGGACATTCTAGACTGTTTTTT
D gene: .; J gene: TRBJ1-2; V gene: TRBV12-3/TRBV12-4; clone size: .; CDR3 protein: CASGPLRGYTF; CDR3 DNA: TGTGCCAGCGGCCCATTGAGGGGCTACACCTTC
D gene: .; J gene: TRBJ1-1; V gene: TRBV5-1; clone size: .; CDR3 protein: CASTEELGGTEAFF; CDR3 DNA: TGCGCCAGCACCGAAGAACTGGGGGGGACTGAAGCTTTCTTT
D gene: TRBD1; J gene: TRBJ1-2; V gene: TRBV15; clone size: .; CDR3 protein: CATSRGAKGQGELGYYGYTF; CDR3 DNA: TGTGCCACCAGCAGGGGGGCAAAGGGACAGGGAGAATTGGGTTACTATGGCTACACCTTC
D gene: .; J gene: TRBJ2-5; V gene: TRBV19; clone size: .; CDR3 protein: CASSIPRTRGQETQYF; CDR3 DNA: TGTGCCAGTAGTATCCCCAGGACTCGGGGTCAAGAGACCCAGTACTTC
D gene: TRBD2; J gene: TRBJ2-1; V gene: TRBV6-2/TRBV6-3; clone size: once; CDR3 protein: CASSYSAGLVYEQFF; CDR3 DNA: TGTGCCAGCAGTTACTCGGCGGGACTAGTCTATGAGCAGTTCTTC
D gene: .; J gene: TRBJ2-7; V gene: TRBV4-3; clone size: .; CDR3 protein: CASSDGHASDEQYF; CDR3 DNA: TGCGCCAGCAGCGACGGACACGCTAGCGACGAGCAGTACTTC
D gene: .; J gene: TRBJ1-1; V gene: TRBV13; clone size: .; CDR3 protein: CASSLSSTKAFF; CDR3 DNA: TGTGCCAGCAGCTTATCTAGCACGAAAGCTTTCTTT
D gene: TRBD1; J gene: TRBJ1-6; V gene: TRBV5-4; clone size: .; CDR3 protein: CASSFVTGDNSPLHF; CDR3 DNA: TGTGCCAGCAGCTTCGTGACAGGGGATAATTCACCCCTCCACTTT
D gene: .; J gene: TRBJ2-1; V gene: TRBV5-4; clone size: .; CDR3 protein: CASGHVQEQFF; CDR3 DNA: TGTGCCAGCGGCCATGTCCAGGAGCAGTTCTTC
D gene: .; J gene: TRBJ2-7; V gene: TRBV2; clone size: .; CDR3 protein: CASSPGSGSYEQYF; CDR3 DNA: TGTGCCAGCAGTCCCGGGTCCGGATCCTACGAGCAGTACTTC
D gene: .; J gene: TRBJ2-1; V gene: TRBV5-6; clone size: few; CDR3 protein: CASSLALLRILQGREQFF; CDR3 DNA: TGTGCCAGCAGCTTGGCCCTATTGCGGATCCTCCAAGGTAGAGAGCAGTTCTTC
D gene: .; J gene: TRBJ1-2; V gene: TRBV4-2; clone size: .; CDR3 protein: CASSQEDGGQDYGYTF; CDR3 DNA: TGTGCCAGCAGCCAAGAGGATGGAGGGCAGGACTATGGCTACACCTTC
D gene: .; J gene: TRBJ1-2; V gene: TRBV27; clone size: few; CDR3 protein: CASRGGPREGYTF; CDR3 DNA: TGTGCCAGCAGGGGGGGGCCAAGGGAGGGCTACACCTTC
D gene: .; J gene: TRBJ2-7; V gene: TRBV6-6; clone size: .; CDR3 protein: CASSSPGPGIDYEQYF; CDR3 DNA: TGTGCCAGCAGTTCTCCTGGGCCGGGGATAGACTACGAGCAGTACTTC
D gene: .; J gene: TRBJ2-7; V gene: TRBV12-2; clone size: .; CDR3 protein: CASRLGPRGHEQYF; CDR3 DNA: TGTGCAAGTCGCTTAGGACCCCGCGGCCACGAGCAGTACTTC
D gene: TRBD2; J gene: TRBJ2-2; V gene: TRBV10-1; clone size: .; CDR3 protein: CASSETGGTGELFF; CDR3 DNA: TGCGCCAGCAGTGAAACGGGAGGCACCGGGGAGCTGTTTTTT
D gene: .; J gene: TRBJ1-2; V gene: TRBV30; clone size: .; CDR3 protein: CAWTYEEGNYGYTF; CDR3 DNA: TGTGCCTGGACGTATGAGGAGGGCAACTATGGCTACACCTTC
D gene: TRBD1; J gene: TRBJ1-2; V gene: TRBV10-3; clone size: .; CDR3 protein: CAISEGTGGIDYGYTF; CDR3 DNA: TGTGCCATCAGTGAAGGGACAGGGGGAATTGACTATGGCTACACCTTC
D gene: TRBD1; J gene: TRBJ2-7; V gene: TRBV6-5; clone size: once; CDR3 protein: CASGDRVSYEQYF; CDR3 DNA: TGTGCCAGCGGAGACAGGGTCTCCTACGAGCAGTACTTC
D gene: .; J gene: TRBJ1-2; V gene: TRBV10-2; clone size: .; CDR3 protein: CASSKTGINWNYGYTF; CDR3 DNA: TGCGCCAGCAGTAAAACCGGGATCAACTGGAACTATGGCTACACCTTC
D gene: .; J gene: TRBJ1-2; V gene: TRBV6-6; clone size: .; CDR3 protein: CASSQGYGYTF; CDR3 DNA: TGTGCCAGCAGCCAGGGATATGGCTACACCTTC
D gene: .; J gene: TRBJ2-7; V gene: TRBV3-1/TRBV3-2; clone size: .; CDR3 protein: CASSQDSRALLSRHEQYF; CDR3 DNA: TGTGCCAGCAGCCAAGATTCCAGGGCACTACTCTCCCGCCACGAGCAGTACTTC
D gene: TRBD1; J gene: TRBJ1-1; V gene: TRBV10-3; clone size: .; CDR3 protein: CAISERDRGGTEAFF; CDR3 DNA: TGTGCCATCAGCGAAAGGGACAGGGGAGGGACTGAAGCTTTCTTT
D gene: .; J gene: TRBJ2-3; V gene: TRBV21-1; clone size: once; CDR3 protein: CASSRLSRDTDTQYF; CDR3 DNA: TGTGCCAGCAGCAGGCTGAGCAGGGACACAGATACGCAGTATTTT
D gene: .; J gene: TRBJ2-1; V gene: TRBV4-1; clone size: .; CDR3 protein: CASSQTPFGEQFF; CDR3 DNA: TGCGCCAGCAGCCAGACACCTTTCGGTGAGCAGTTCTTC
D gene: .; J gene: TRBJ1-5; V gene: TRBV15; clone size: .; CDR3 protein: CATSRDRTASRPQHF; CDR3 DNA: TGTGCCACCAGCAGAGATCGGACAGCTTCCCGGCCCCAGCATTTT
D gene: .; J gene: TRBJ1-1; V gene: TRBV29-1; clone size: .; CDR3 protein: CSVVGSRGRLTEAFF; CDR3 DNA: TGCAGCGTTGTGGGCAGTCGTGGTAGGCTAACTGAAGCTTTCTTT
D gene: TRBD2; J gene: TRBJ2-1; V gene: TRBV5-4; clone size: .; CDR3 protein: CASSLSGSHYNEQFF; CDR3 DNA: TGTGCCAGCAGCCTTAGCGGGTCCCACTACAATGAGCAGTTCTTC
D gene: TRBD2; J gene: TRBJ2-3; V gene: TRBV6-6; clone size: .; CDR3 protein: CASIPGGLTDTQYF; CDR3 DNA: TGTGCCAGCATTCCGGGGGGACTCACAGATACGCAGTATTTT
D gene: TRBD1; J gene: TRBJ1-1; V gene: TRBV7-2; clone size: once; CDR3 protein: CASNLGQGENTEAFF; CDR3 DNA: TGTGCCAGCAATTTAGGACAGGGCGAGAACACTGAAGCTTTCTTT
D gene: .; J gene: TRBJ2-5; V gene: TRBV21-1; clone size: .; CDR3 protein: CASSGPFCGGPEETQYF; CDR3 DNA: TGTGCCAGCAGCGGCCCCTTCTGCGGGGGGCCCGAAGAGACCCAGTACTTC
D gene: .; J gene: TRBJ1-2; V gene: TRBV19; clone size: once; CDR3 protein: CASSIQGRIGGYTF; CDR3 DNA: TGTGCCAGTAGTATACAGGGGCGTATAGGTGGCTACACCTTC
D gene: .; J gene: TRBJ1-6; V gene: TRBV2; clone size: .; CDR3 protein: CASRTENNSPLHF; CDR3 DNA: TGTGCCAGCAGGACAGAAAATAATTCACCCCTCCACTTT
D gene: .; J gene: TRBJ1-1; V gene: TRBV19; clone size: few; CDR3 protein: CASSARDTRTEAFF; CDR3 DNA: TGTGCCAGTAGTGCCCGAGACACGCGCACTGAAGCTTTCTTT
D gene: .; J gene: TRBJ2-1; V gene: TRBV5-5; clone size: .; CDR3 protein: CASSSPGSRYNEQFF; CDR3 DNA: TGTGCCAGCAGCTCTCCAGGGTCCCGCTACAATGAGCAGTTCTTC
D gene: .; J gene: TRBJ2-1; V gene: TRBV9; clone size: .; CDR3 protein: CASSVVIEASGEQFF; CDR3 DNA: TGTGCCAGCAGCGTAGTGATCGAGGCAAGCGGTGAGCAGTTCTTC
D gene: TRBD1; J gene: TRBJ1-2; V gene: TRBV30; clone size: .; CDR3 protein: CAWSQTGTGTSYTF; CDR3 DNA: TGTGCCTGGAGTCAGACCGGGACAGGGACCAGCTACACCTTC
D gene: TRBD2; J gene: TRBJ2-2; V gene: TRBV19; clone size: .; CDR3 protein: CASSPRGRGGLNTGELFF; CDR3 DNA: TGTGCCAGTAGTCCCCGGGGGCGGGGGGGACTGAACACCGGGGAGCTGTTTTTT
D gene: .; J gene: TRBJ2-2; V gene: TRBV12-3/TRBV12-4; clone size: .; CDR3 protein: CASSTQMAGELFF; CDR3 DNA: TGTGCCAGCAGTACACAAATGGCCGGGGAGCTGTTTTTT
D gene: TRBD2; J gene: TRBJ2-7; V gene: TRBV27; clone size: .; CDR3 protein: CASSLGSGRLRWEQYF; CDR3 DNA: TGTGCCAGCAGTTTAGGCAGCGGGAGGCTCCGATGGGAGCAGTACTTC
D gene: .; J gene: TRBJ2-7; V gene: TRBV2; clone size: .; CDR3 protein: CASSDLGRASRSSYEQYF; CDR3 DNA: TGTGCCAGCAGTGACTTAGGGCGGGCTAGCCGCAGCTCCTACGAGCAGTACTTC
D gene: TRBD1; J gene: TRBJ1-1; V gene: TRBV9; clone size: once; CDR3 protein: CASSPRGQDDNTEAFF; CDR3 DNA: TGTGCCAGCAGCCCCAGAGGACAGGATGATAACACTGAAGCTTTCTTT
D gene: .; J gene: TRBJ2-7; V gene: TRBV18; clone size: .; CDR3 protein: CASSYREGDEQYF; CDR3 DNA: TGTGCCAGCTCATACAGGGAGGGGGACGAGCAGTACTTC